The next 21 T cell receptor beta chains were all read from a single sample in a study of cytomegalovirus exposure and HLA in healthy donors (TCRdb year 2017). Receptors were amplified or captured by the immunoSEQ multiplex PCR assay. A mixture of 60 forward primers for TCR Vbeta segments and 13 reverse primers for TCR Jbeta segments was used in the multiplex PCR. Drawn from immuneACCESS, this table holds only the in-frame rearrangements with V and J called that TCRdb kept. Clones are partly lost; checked studies trace under half to an unresolved V gene and leave the rest unexplained. Within this sample are around 160,000 clones, with roughly 80% of them counted one time only. The ten most abundant clones make up 7.7% of the sample. The sequenced sample was PBMCs. These receptors were collected from a woman in her thirties or forties in good health and CMV-seropositive.

This sequence joins TRBV7-3 and TRBJ2-1; 13 positions match TRBD2. CDR1 and CDR2 (germline): SGHTA, FQGTGA. Trimming at V came to 2 bases and at J to 0 bases, leaving 10 bases not matched to a gene. The CDR3 consists of 20 residues. The CDR3 loop reads CASSLSGTSGRGYSYNEQFF. The CDR3 DNA is TGTGCCAGCAGCTTATCTGGAACTAGCGGGAGGGGATACTCCTACAATGAGCAGTTCTTC.

A few counts support this clone. The chain has TRBV5-1 and TRBJ2-2; 10 bases fit TRBD2. V lost 1 base and J lost 0; bases outside the gene matches: 3. The germline V gene has CDR1 SGHRS and CDR2 YFSETQ. The length of the CDR3 is 17 residues. CDR3 nucleotide sequence: TGCGCCAGCAGCTTGATAGCGGGAGGCCCGAACACCGGGGAGCTGTTTTTT. This sequence encodes CASSLIAGGPNTGELFF.

This clone has only one observation. V gene TRBV19 combines with J gene TRBJ1-5; the match to TRBD1 covers 9 bases. Trimming at V came to 3 bases and at J to 7 bases, leaving 4 bases not matched to a gene. Germline CDR1 is LNHDA and CDR2 is SQIVND (reference sequence). This CDR3 comprises 14 residues. The CDR3: CASSMAQGAQPQHF. In DNA form, the CDR3 reads TGTGCCAGTAGTATGGCACAGGGGGCGCAGCCCCAGCATTTT. Combining the CDR3 with reference TRBV19 and TRBJ1-5 gives the whole variable domain DGGITQSPKYLFRKEGQNVTLSCEQNLNHDAMYWYRQDPGQGLRLIYYSQIVNDFQKGDIAEGYSVSREKKESFPLTVTSAQKNPTAFYLCASSMAQGAQPQHFGDGTRLSIL.

CDR3 nucleotide sequence: TGTGCCAGCAGTTACTTCGGGACAGGAAACACTGAAGCTTTCTTT. It translates to CASSYFGTGNTEAFF. The chain carries TRBV6-5 and TRBJ1-1; TRBD1 aligns across 8 bases. Trimming removed 1 base from V and 2 bases from J; junction bases left unmatched: 3. CDR1 and CDR2 from the germline V gene are MNHEY and SVGAGI. The CDR3 has 15 residues.

This chain links TRBV19 with TRBJ2-3, with 8 bases aligning to TRBD1. The V gene end was trimmed by 4 bases and the J gene end by 2 bases; junction bases not matched to a gene: 5. CDR3 length: 15 amino acids. The germline V gene has CDR1 LNHDA and CDR2 SQIVND (reference sequence). The CDR3 here is CASSTARGPTDTQYF. CDR3 nucleotides: TGTGCCAGTAGTACCGCCAGGGGGCCCACAGATACGCAGTATTTT.

The rearrangement uses TRBV28 and TRBJ1-1, with D perhaps matching TRBD1 (5 bases). The V end lost 3 bases, the J end lost 3 bases, and 11 bases lay between the germline ends. The germline CDR1 and CDR2 sequences are MDHEN and SYDVKM. The CDR3 contains 14 residues. The CDR3 DNA follows: TGTGCCAGCAGTTTGACAGAGCGATACACTGAAGCTTTCTTT. This gives the protein CASSLTERYTEAFF.

The chain links TRBV4-1 to TRBJ2-7, with 9 positions matching TRBD1. This CDR3 has 12 residues. Germline trimming cut 4 bases from V and 5 bases from J; bases unmatched to any gene: 0. Germline CDR1 reads MGHRA; CDR2 reads YSYEKL. CDR3 DNA sequence: TGCGCCAGCAGCCGGACAGGGGACGAGCAGTACTTC. Protein sequence: CASSRTGDEQYF.

This clone was seen only a few times. The chain recombines TRBV7-2 with TRBJ2-6, with 9 bases lining up with TRBD1. Trimming removed 4 bases from V and 4 bases from J; junction bases left unmatched: 5. The CDR3 totals 16 residues. Per germline, CDR1 SGHTA and CDR2 FQGNSA. CDR3 protein: CASSYQQGAGANVLTF. In DNA form, the CDR3 reads TGTGCCAGCAGCTACCAACAGGGGGCCGGGGCCAACGTCCTGACTTTC.

This clone was detected only once. The chain uses TRBV6-5 and TRBJ2-1; TRBD2 is a possible D gene (6 bases). V was shortened by 2 bases and J by 6 bases, with 11 bases between the two germline ends. The germline V gene has CDR1 MNHEY and CDR2 SVGAGI. The CDR3 extends over 14 amino acids. The CDR3 protein is CASSYQGGPNEQFF. DNA for the CDR3: TGTGCCAGCAGTTACCAGGGAGGACCCAATGAGCAGTTCTTC.

In this sample, this clone turned up a few times. The chain carries TRBV28 and TRBJ2-7; a weak D match, TRBD1 (5 bases). CDR1 and CDR2 from the germline V gene are MDHEN and SYDVKM. V was shortened by 5 bases and J by 6 bases, with 11 bases between the two germline ends. CDR3 length: 12 residues. In DNA, the CDR3 is TGTGCCAGCAGTATCAGGGTTGGCGAGCAGTACTTC. Its protein is CASSIRVGEQYF.

J is TRBJ1-1 and V is TRBV30; TRBD1 matches 9 bases. The germline V gene encodes CDR1 GTSNPN and CDR2 SVGIG (reference sequence). CDR3 length: 14 amino acids. V shed 0 bases and J 4 bases; nucleotides not matched to a gene: 3. The CDR3, as DNA: TGTGCCTGGAGTGTTACAGGGGGCTCCACTGAAGCTTTCTTT. The encoded protein is CAWSVTGGSTEAFF.

The chain links TRBV5-8 to TRBJ2-7, with TRBD2 as a possible D gene (5 bases). The germline V gene has CDR1 SGHTS and CDR2 YDEGEE. Trimming removed 5 bases at V and 0 bases at J, with 15 bases between. CDR3 length equals 15 residues. The CDR3 region is CASSFTGIVSYEQYF. In DNA, the CDR3 is TGTGCCAGCAGTTTTACGGGGATTGTCTCCTACGAGCAGTACTTC.

The V and J genes are TRBV19 and TRBJ2-7; perhaps TRBD1 as D (6 bases). Trimming cost V 5 bases and J 7 bases, with 21 bases left between them. Germline V gives CDR1 LNHDA, CDR2 SQIVND (reference sequence). CDR3 length equals 15 residues. The CDR3 DNA follows: TGTGCCAGTAGTCCCGACCGGGACAATTTGGGGGAGCAGTACTTC. Its protein is CASSPDRDNLGEQYF. The whole variable domain, remainder taken from reference TRBV19 and TRBJ2-7, is DGGITQSPKYLFRKEGQNVTLSCEQNLNHDAMYWYRQDPGQGLRLIYYSQIVNDFQKGDIAEGYSVSREKKESFPLTVTSAQKNPTAFYLCASSPDRDNLGEQYFGPGTRLTVT.

This clone showed up just a few times. The genes are TRBV18 and TRBJ2-7; TRBD2 is a possible D gene (5 bases). The CDR3 sequence is 13 residues long. CDR1 and CDR2 from the germline V gene are KGHSH and LQKENI. V was trimmed by 6 bases and J by 2 bases, leaving 11 bases between them. The CDR3 is CASSGGGTYEQYF. CDR3 coding DNA: TGTGCCAGCTCCGGAGGAGGAACCTACGAGCAGTACTTC.

A few counts support this clone. The chain uses TRBV15 and TRBJ2-3, with no clear D. This CDR3 has 14 residues. CDR1 is LNHNV, CDR2 YYDKDF, per germline (reference sequence). Trimming pared 0 bases from V and 2 bases from J, leaving 6 bases between. The CDR3, as DNA: TGTGCCACCAGCAGAGACCGACACACAGATACGCAGTATTTT. This encodes CATSRDRHTDTQYF.

The chain links TRBV28 to TRBJ1-5; D not resolved. Deletions cut 5 bases from V and 3 bases from J, with 5 bases between. Germline V CDR1 and CDR2: MDHEN, SYDVKM. The CDR3 has 12 amino acids. The CDR3 is CASSLPNQPQHF. CDR3 nucleotides: TGTGCCAGCAGTCTCCCCAATCAGCCCCAGCATTTT.

The gene calls are TRBV4-2 and TRBJ1-4; possibly TRBD1 for D (6 bases). V shed 4 bases and J shed 8 bases, with 14 bases lying between them. Looked up from germline, CDR1 is LGHNA and CDR2 is YNFKEQ. CDR3 length: 14 residues. CDR3 region: CASSRGQGPEKLFF. CDR3 DNA: TGTGCCAGCAGCCGGGGGCAGGGCCCGGAAAAACTGTTTTTT.

There are a few counts of this clone. This chain uses TRBV6-5 with TRBJ2-2; D uncertain. Germline V CDR1 and CDR2: MNHEY, SVGAGI. V was trimmed by 5 bases and J by 6 bases, leaving 7 bases between them. The CDR3 runs to 12 residues. This CDR3 is CASSVGPGELFF. DNA for the CDR3: TGTGCCAGCAGTGTGGGCCCCGGGGAGCTGTTTTTT.

The V gene is TRBV7-3, the J gene TRBJ2-7, with 7 nucleotides matching TRBD2. V trimming: 1 base; J trimming: 1 base; junction bases outside the gene matches: 7. This CDR3 is built from 16 residues. Per the germline V gene, CDR1 is SGHTA and CDR2 is FQGTGA. The CDR3 DNA follows: TGTGCCAGCAGCTTAAGGCTAGCGGAATGGTCCTACGAGCAGTACTTC. This codes for CASSLRLAEWSYEQYF.

CDR3 nucleotide sequence: TGTGCCAGCAGCAAACACCCGACAGACCTGGGCGAGCAGTACTTC. Translated, it gives CASSKHPTDLGEQYF. The V and J genes are TRBV21-1 and TRBJ2-7; the table's TRBD1 call for D was not verified on the DNA. TRBV21-1 is listed as a pseudogene. The CDR3 loop spans 15 amino acids.

This sequence joins TRBV29-1 and TRBJ2-1, with 10 bases that match TRBD2. The V gene's germline CDR1 is SQVTM and CDR2 ANQGSEA. V shed 5 bases and J 5 bases; nucleotides not matched to a gene: 9. The length of the CDR3 is 15 residues. For the CDR3, the DNA is TGCAGCGTTAGTGGTGCTAGCGGGAGAAACAATGAGCAGTTCTTC. Protein sequence: CSVSGASGRNNEQFF.